The 28 T cell receptor beta chains given below trace back to one sample, sequenced in a study of blood T cells in healthy people across ages. A second about 7 to 11 cycle PCR used barcoded and J-beta primers. Each CDR3 protein gets one entry after TCRdb re-called the 5' RACE reads with MiXCR. The sample has about 1.4 million distinct CDR3 sequences; roughly 59% are singletons. The sequencing sample was made of blood. These TCRs come from a man aged 18 to 29 in good health.

The CDR3 DNA reads TGTGCCAGCAGCCAAGACCCCGTGGACGGGGGACCCTACAATGAGCAGTTCTTC. Translation gives CASSQDPVDGGPYNEQFF. The chain links TRBV4-2 to TRBJ2-1; D is possibly TRBD2 (6 bases). Per the germline V gene, CDR1 is LGHNA and CDR2 is YNFKEQ. V gave up 0 bases and J gave up 2 bases, with 17 bases separating them. The CDR3 has 18 residues.

The chain uses TRBV29-1 and TRBJ2-5, with D perhaps being TRBD1 or TRBD2 (5 bases each). This CDR3 spans 15 amino acids. Germline V gene data show CDR1 as SQVTM and CDR2 as ANQGSEA. Trimming took 2 bases from V and 4 from J, leaving 17 bases between them. The DNA of the CDR3 is TGCAGCGTTGAAACTTCCCAAGGGGAGAGAGAGACCCAGTACTTC. It yields the protein CSVETSQGERETQYF.

This clonotype occurred many times. V and J are TRBV20-1 and TRBJ2-3, with D perhaps TRBD1 or TRBD2 (6 bases each). The CDR3 covers 14 residues. V lost 6 bases to trimming and J lost 0 bases, with 13 bases between them. Germline CDR1 DFQATT, CDR2 SNEGSKA (reference sequence). The CDR3 DNA reads TGCAGTGCGATCGGGGGCTTTAGCACAGATACGCAGTATTTT. It specifies CSAIGGFSTDTQYF.

The chain links TRBV12-3 or TRBV12-4 to TRBJ2-2; no definite D call. Trimming took 1 base from V and 7 from J, leaving 13 bases between them. The CDR3 spans 15 residues. The CDR3 DNA sequence: TGTGCCAGCAGTTTAGTTCGGGCAGTAGGCGGGGAGCTGTTTTTT. Amino acids: CASSLVRAVGGELFF.

The rearrangement links TRBV5-1 to TRBJ2-7; D gene uncertain. Trimming pared 4 bases from V and 3 bases from J, leaving 14 bases between. The V gene's germline CDR1 is SGHRS and CDR2 YFSETQ. The CDR3 is 14 residues long. The CDR3 DNA reads TGCGCCAGCAGCAACCCTGAATGGGGCTACGAGCAGTACTTC. Translation gives CASSNPEWGYEQYF.

In regard to this clonotype: With a much larger clone just one base away, this may be a read error. The rearrangement joins TRBV4-3 to TRBJ2-3; perhaps TRBD1 as D (6 bases). Trimming took 1 base from V and 4 from J, leaving 15 bases between them. Germline loops: CDR1 LGHNA, CDR2 YSLEER. CDR3 length: 16 residues. DNA of the CDR3: TGCGCCAGCAGCCAAGGGTGGGAGACAGGCGCAGATACGCAGTATTTT. It translates to CASSQGWETGADTQYF.

The chain couples TRBV7-6 to TRBJ2-7, with 7 bases that match TRBD2. Trimming took 5 bases from V and 0 from J; bases not matched to a gene: 10. The CDR3 has 16 residues. Germline V gene lookup returns CDR1 SGHVS and CDR2 FNYEAQ. This CDR3 is CASSHTPGGHSYEQYF. In DNA form, the CDR3 reads TGTGCCAGCAGCCACACCCCGGGAGGCCACTCCTACGAGCAGTACTTC.

A few counts support this clonotype. The V gene is TRBV20-1, the J gene TRBJ1-5, with TRBD1 identical over 10 bases. CDR3 length: 13 residues. Germline V lookup: CDR1 DFQATT, CDR2 SNEGSKA (reference sequence). DNA of the CDR3: TGCAGCTCCCGGACAGGGGGTGGTCAGCCCCAGCATTTT. Its translation is CSSRTGGGQPQHF.

The V gene is TRBV6-5, the J gene TRBJ2-1, with D unclear. The CDR3 length is 15 residues. V gave up 5 bases and J gave up 0 bases, with 11 bases separating them. Germline assignment: CDR1 MNHEY and CDR2 SVGAGI. The CDR3, as DNA: TGTGCCAGCAGTGATAGATCGAGCTCCTACAATGAGCAGTTCTTC. It encodes CASSDRSSSYNEQFF.

This clonotype was found a few times. The chain employs TRBV7-9 and TRBJ2-7; D gene ambiguous. Trimming took 3 bases from V and 6 from J, leaving 9 bases between them. CDR3 size: 12 residues. Germline CDR1 reads SEHNR; CDR2 reads FQNEAQ (reference sequence). CDR3 region: CASSFTPSEQYF. The CDR3 DNA follows: TGTGCCAGCAGCTTTACCCCTAGCGAGCAGTACTTC.

This rearrangement joins TRBV5-1 to TRBJ1-2; the D is unclear. Trimming shortened V by 6 bases and J by 4 bases, and 16 bases separated the two germline ends. Germline values: CDR1 SGHRS, CDR2 YFSETQ. This CDR3 contains 14 residues. The CDR3 here is CASNLGDFSYGYTF. The DNA of the CDR3 is TGCGCCAGCAATTTGGGCGACTTTTCCTATGGCTACACCTTC. Full variable domain (outside the CDR3, taken from reference TRBV5-1 and TRBJ1-2): KAGVTQTPRYLIKTRGQQVTLSCSPISGHRSVSWYQQTPGQGLQFLFEYFSETQRNKGNFPGRFSGRQFSNSRSEMNVSTLELGDSALYLCASNLGDFSYGYTFGSGTRLTVV.

CDR3 DNA sequence: TGTGCCAGCAGTTACTCCAGACTAGCGGGGGAGCAGGCAGATACGCAGTATTTT. This encodes CASSYSRLAGEQADTQYF. The J gene is TRBJ2-3, the V gene TRBV6-5; 12 nucleotides match TRBD2. J was trimmed by 4 bases and V by 0 bases; bases with no gene match: 8. Looked up from germline, CDR1 is MNHEY and CDR2 is SVGAGI. The CDR3 is made up of 18 amino acids.

J is TRBJ2-3 and V is TRBV11-2; D is ambiguous. Germline-derived CDR1 and CDR2 are SGHAT and FQNNGV. The CDR3 is 15 residues long. V was cut by 0 bases and J by 5 bases, with 12 bases left in between. CDR3 in DNA: TGTGCCAGCAGCTTAGAGGCGCCCGCGTTAGATACGCAGTATTTT. This codes for CASSLEAPALDTQYF.

This clonotype has only a few counts. The rearrangement links TRBV10-3 to TRBJ1-2; no reliable D call. The CDR3 spans 12 residues. Trimming pared 2 bases from V and 6 bases from J, leaving 7 bases between. Germline V gene data show CDR1 as ENHRY and CDR2 as SYGVKD. CDR3 sequence reads: CAISEGSHGYTF. Here the CDR3 DNA reads TGTGCCATCAGTGAGGGAAGTCATGGCTACACCTTC.

This clonotype was seen a single time. The chain employs TRBV2 and TRBJ2-1; the D gene is possibly TRBD1 (5 bases). Germline V CDR1 and CDR2: SNHLY, FYNNEI. The CDR3 is made up of 15 amino acids. V lost 7 bases and J lost 1, with 14 bases in between. The DNA for the CDR3 is TGTGCCAGCAAACGTTCGACAGATTCCTACAATGAGCAGTTCTTC. Translated, it gives CASKRSTDSYNEQFF.

The rearrangement uses TRBV4-1 and TRBJ1-5, with D possibly TRBD1 on 5 matching bases. Germline values: CDR1 MGHRA, CDR2 YSYEKL. Trimming removed 7 bases at V and 0 bases at J, with 16 bases between. The CDR3 covers 16 residues. CDR3 bases: TGCGCCAGCAACCCAGTCTGGGGGGATAGCAATCAGCCCCAGCATTTT. Translating gives CASNPVWGDSNQPQHF.

The chain couples TRBV5-1 to TRBJ2-5; 10 bases are a match to TRBD2. The trim removed 4 bases at V and 8 bases at J, leaving 11 bases unmatched. CDR3 length: 15 amino acids. Germline V gene sequence: CDR1 SGHRS, CDR2 YFSETQ. CDR3 residues: CASSKTLAGESTQYF. CDR3 nucleotides: TGCGCCAGCAGCAAAACCCTAGCGGGAGAGTCAACCCAGTACTTC. Full variable domain (outside the CDR3, taken from reference TRBV5-1 and TRBJ2-5): KAGVTQTPRYLIKTRGQQVTLSCSPISGHRSVSWYQQTPGQGLQFLFEYFSETQRNKGNFPGRFSGRQFSNSRSEMNVSTLELGDSALYLCASSKTLAGESTQYFGPGTRLLVL.

The gene calls are TRBV5-1 and TRBJ2-7; either TRBD1 or TRBD2 may fit D (5 bases each). Trimming pared 4 bases from V and 3 bases from J, leaving 14 bases between. Germline V gene sequence: CDR1 SGHRS, CDR2 YFSETQ. The CDR3 is 14 residues long. In nucleotides, the CDR3 is TGCGCCAGCAGCAAGGACGGGGCCGACTACGAGCAGTACTTC. Translating it yields CASSKDGADYEQYF.

This clonotype came up once. The genes are TRBV5-1 and TRBJ2-1; 10 bases agree with TRBD2. The CDR3 is 17 amino acids. V lost 3 bases and J lost 1; bases outside the gene matches: 7. Germline-derived CDR1 and CDR2 are SGHRS and YFSETQ. CDR3 sequence: CASSYGLAGESYNEQFF. DNA of the CDR3: TGCGCCAGCAGCTACGGGCTAGCGGGAGAATCCTACAATGAGCAGTTCTTC.

The chain is built from TRBV5-1 and TRBJ2-3; possible D gene TRBD1, 5 bases. V was clipped by 5 bases and J by 3 bases, with 16 bases between them. Germline-derived CDR1 and CDR2 are SGHRS and YFSETQ. The CDR3 contains 15 residues. The DNA of the CDR3 is TGCGCCAGCAGTGTATCGCAGGGAAGGACAGATACGCAGTATTTT. Protein sequence: CASSVSQGRTDTQYF.

This clonotype was seen a few times. The chain recombines TRBV29-1 with TRBJ1-2; tentative D call: TRBD1 (6 bases). Germline V gives CDR1 SQVTM, CDR2 ANQGSEA. V was pared by 6 bases and J by 4 bases, with 12 bases between. This CDR3 region has 12 residues. The CDR3 sequence: CSVDSPPYGYTF. In DNA form, the CDR3 reads TGCAGCGTGGACAGCCCACCCTATGGCTACACCTTC.

This clonotype has just a few counts. In DNA, the CDR3 is TGTGCCAGCAGTTTGATTCAGACTGAAGCTTTCTTT. Translation: CASSLIQTEAFF. This chain joins TRBV12-3 or TRBV12-4 and TRBJ1-1; D uncertain. This CDR3 has 12 residues. Trimming removed 3 bases from V and 5 bases from J, with 7 bases in between.

V and J are TRBV28 and TRBJ2-3; no firm D call. From germline, CDR1 is MDHEN and CDR2 SYDVKM. The V end lost 5 bases, the J end lost 6 bases, and 12 bases lay between the germline ends. CDR3 length: 13 amino acids. The CDR3: CASSTTQVDTQYF. The CDR3, as DNA: TGTGCCAGCAGTACCACCCAAGTGGATACGCAGTATTTT.

This clonotype has more than one count but fewer than ten. V usage is TRBV5-1 and J usage is TRBJ2-7; the D gene is possibly TRBD1 (6 bases). Germline values: CDR1 SGHRS, CDR2 YFSETQ. The CDR3 loop spans 15 amino acids. The germline V and J ends were trimmed by 0 bases and 5 bases, with 15 bases remaining between them. CDR3 in amino acids: CASSLVSGARNEQYF. The CDR3 DNA reads TGCGCCAGCAGCTTGGTTTCAGGGGCGAGGAACGAGCAGTACTTC.

The chain carries TRBV6-2 or TRBV6-3 and TRBJ2-7; 9 bases match TRBD2. Per germline, CDR1 MNHEY and CDR2 SVGEGT. V shed 6 bases and J 6 bases; nucleotides not matched to a gene: 12. The CDR3 is 15 amino acids. In DNA form, the CDR3 reads TGTGCCAGCAGACCCCTCGAGGGACTAGCTGCCGAGCAGTACTTC. Residues: CASRPLEGLAAEQYF.

The CDR3 coding sequence is TGTGCCAGCAGCCAAGATGAGTGGGGGACAGGGGTAATGGAGACCCAGTACTTC. Protein sequence: CASSQDEWGTGVMETQYF. The chain uses TRBV4-2 and TRBJ2-7; TRBD1 matches 10 bases. The DNA end is a closer match to TRBJ2-5, so the J assignment may be wrong. This CDR3 region has 18 residues. Germline CDR1 reads LGHNA; CDR2 reads YNFKEQ.

CDR3 sequence reads: CASSQGDRGAAEAFF. CDR3 DNA: TGCGCCAGCAGCCAAGGGGACAGGGGAGCCGCTGAAGCTTTCTTT. The chain carries TRBV5-1 and TRBJ1-1; 10 bases agree with TRBD1. V was pared by 4 bases and J by 6 bases, with 9 bases of the junction left unmatched. The V gene's germline CDR1 is SGHRS and CDR2 YFSETQ. The CDR3 covers 15 residues.

A few counts support this clonotype. The chain joins TRBV6-1 to TRBJ2-5; D is ambiguous. The end of the DNA aligns better with TRBJ2-7, so the J call may be wrong. Germline V gene data show CDR1 as MNHNS and CDR2 as SASEGT. The CDR3 has 12 amino acids. In DNA, the CDR3 is TGTGCCAGCAGTGAAGCGCTGAACGAGCAGTACTTC. This codes for CASSEALNEQYF.